This T cell receptor (beta chain) emerged from a study of T cell repertoires in cytomegalovirus infection. Whole-study context: CMV infection together with matching HLA type was indicated by public TCR beta signatures. Study-wide results and limits: Dominating the ex vivo response were TCR beta clonotypes that were CMV-specific and HLA-C-restricted. Identification of carriers of CMV plus the relevant HLA was achieved through cumulative public TCR beta family frequency.

This CDR3 is built from 15 residues. Trimming removed 5 bases from V and 7 bases from J; junction bases left unmatched: 3. The germline CDR1 and CDR2 sequences are SGHNT and YENEEA. TCRdb reprocessed the reads via MiXCR and lists one record per CDR3 protein. The repertoire consists of around 550,000 distinct CDR3 sequences, with around 27% occurring once and the leading ten covering less than 15%. This clonotype has only a few counts. Its antigen is undetermined. V is TRBV11-3 and J is TRBJ1-6; TRBD1 aligns across 12 bases. The sequence was obtained from a human donor in good health (CMV status not recorded). Some clones in this sample may be carry-over from other donors' samples. Sequencing used PBMCs. The CDR3 loop is CASSAGQGANSPLHF. The CDR3 bases are TGTGCCAGCAGCGCGGGACAGGGGGCCAATTCACCCCTCCACTTT.